These 15 T cell receptor beta chains were all obtained from the same sample, sequenced in a study of shared clonotypes between healthy human individuals. In the naive CD8 group, cells lacked CD45RO and were positively selected for CCR7, so terminally differentiated effector memory CD45RA+ cells were left out. The repertoire was sequenced with immunoSEQ multiplex PCR; TCRdb's copy has only in-frame clones and lacks some. The table includes some 2,100,000 clones, roughly 91% detected once. The sequenced sample was naive CD8+ T cells from PBMCs. Receptors originate from a man between 18 and 29 years old in good health. Some clones in this sample may be carry-over from other donors' samples.

V and J are TRBV4-1 and TRBJ1-1; no definite D call. Germline CDR1 and CDR2: MGHRA and YSYEKL. Trimming shortened V by 3 bases and J by 1 base, and 21 bases separated the two germline ends. The CDR3 sequence is 18 residues long. The CDR3 nucleotides are TGCGCCAGCAGCCAGGACCTTGGGTCGATCGGTAAGAACACTGAAGCTTTCTTT. It encodes CASSQDLGSIGKNTEAFF.

V usage is TRBV6-5 and J usage is TRBJ1-2; unclear D gene. Per germline, CDR1 MNHEY and CDR2 SVGAGI. V gave up 0 bases and J gave up 4 bases, with 12 bases separating them. There are 15 residues in the CDR3. In DNA, the CDR3 is TGTGCCAGCAGTTACTCGACACGACACCGCTATGGCTACACCTTC. Its translation is CASSYSTRHRYGYTF.

V and J are TRBV14 and TRBJ1-1; tentative D call: TRBD1 (5 bases). CDR3 length: 15 amino acids. V lost 0 bases and J lost 0, with 8 bases in between. CDR1 and CDR2 from the germline V gene are SGHDN and FVKESK. CDR3 nucleotide sequence: TGTGCCAGCAGCCAAGATCGGGGGGTGAACACTGAAGCTTTCTTT. It translates to CASSQDRGVNTEAFF.

The chain combines TRBV28 with TRBJ2-3, with 9 positions matching TRBD1. The V gene's germline CDR1 is MDHEN and CDR2 SYDVKM. The ends lost 7 bases at V and 6 bases at J; junction bases unmatched: 17. This CDR3 comprises 17 residues. The CDR3 DNA reads as TGTGCCAGCACCCCATCCGTCCTACACAGGGGGCTGGATACGCAGTATTTT. Its protein product is CASTPSVLHRGLDTQYF.

This chain uses TRBV27 with TRBJ2-7; 9 bases line up with TRBD1. The germline gives CDR1 MNHEY, CDR2 SMNVEV (reference sequence). CDR3 size: 16 residues. With V trimmed by 11 bases and J by 5 bases, 19 bases remained unmatched. CDR3 sequence reads: CAARPGRRDRAHEQYF. The DNA for the CDR3 is TGTGCCGCTCGTCCCGGTCGCCGGGACAGGGCACACGAGCAGTACTTC.

This clone has just a few counts. The rearrangement joins TRBV27 to TRBJ2-7; 9 positions agree with TRBD1. The CDR3 has 17 residues. CDR1 MNHEY and CDR2 SMNVEV come from the germline V gene (reference sequence). V lost 0 bases, J lost 2 bases, and 8 bases stayed unmatched. CDR3 coding DNA: TGTGCCAGCAGTTTATCCGGACAGGGGACATACCCCTACGAGCAGTACTTC. Translated, it gives CASSLSGQGTYPYEQYF.

With regard to this clone: The sample carries other DNA sequences with the same CDR3. The rearrangement uses TRBV5-6 and TRBJ1-1, with TRBD1 matching over 9 bases. The CDR3 runs 13 residues. The V gene end was trimmed by 4 bases and the J gene end by 3 bases; junction bases not matched to a gene: 1. The germline V gene encodes CDR1 SGHDT and CDR2 YYEEEE. For the CDR3, the DNA is TGTGCCAGCAGCCGGACAGGGGACACTGAAGCTTTCTTT. It translates to CASSRTGDTEAFF. Combining the CDR3 with reference TRBV5-6 and TRBJ1-1 gives the whole variable domain DAGVTQSPTHLIKTRGQQVTLRCSPKSGHDTVSWYQQALGQGPQFIFQYYEEEERQRGNFPDRFSGHQFPNYSSELNVNALLLGDSALYLCASSRTGDTEAFFGQGTRLTVV.

This chain uses TRBV2 with TRBJ2-1; 9 nucleotides agree with TRBD2. V shed 2 bases and J 4 bases; nucleotides not matched to a gene: 9. The CDR3 is made up of 17 amino acids. The germline V gene encodes CDR1 SNHLY and CDR2 FYNNEI. The CDR3 DNA follows: TGTGCCAGCAGTGAACCACCGGTAGCGGGGGTTTACAATGAGCAGTTCTTC. As protein: CASSEPPVAGVYNEQFF.

V is TRBV11-2 and J is TRBJ2-7; a weak D match, TRBD1 (6 bases). The CDR3 contains 15 residues. Looked up from germline, CDR1 is SGHAT and CDR2 is FQNNGV. V lost 1 base, J lost 9 bases, and 19 bases lay in between. As DNA, the CDR3 is TGTGCCAGCAGCTTAGGGGGGATAGGGACACCGGCGCAGTACTTC. Amino acid sequence: CASSLGGIGTPAQYF. The variable domain in full, completed from reference TRBV11-2 and TRBJ2-7, reads EAGVAQSPRYKIIEKRQSVAFWCNPISGHATLYWYQQILGQGPKLLIQFQNNGVVDDSQLPKDRFSAERLKGVDSTLKIQPAKLEDSAVYLCASSLGGIGTPAQYFGPGTRLTVT.

For the CDR3, the DNA is TGTGCCAGCAGCTTCCCAACCGGCGGGGGAGAGACCCAGTACTTC. It specifies CASSFPTGGGETQYF. The chain employs TRBV7-9 and TRBJ2-5, with 7 positions matching TRBD2. The CDR3 is made up of 15 amino acids. The V and J ends lost 3 bases and 4 bases, in that order; junction bases with no gene match: 8. Germline CDR1 SEHNR, CDR2 FQNEAQ (reference sequence).

Remarks on this clone: Other DNA sequences in this sample translate to the same CDR3. The J gene is TRBJ2-7, the V gene TRBV6-5, with 12 positions matching TRBD2. CDR1 is MNHEY, CDR2 SVGAGI, per germline. The CDR3 has 13 amino acids. Trimming took 8 bases from V and 3 from J; bases not matched to a gene: 2. CDR3 protein: CASSTSGSYEQYF. Written as DNA, the CDR3 is TGTGCCAGCTCGACTAGCGGGAGCTACGAGCAGTACTTC.

V usage is TRBV7-3 and J usage is TRBJ2-3, with a weak D call TRBD1 (5 bases). CDR1 SGHTA and CDR2 FQGTGA come from the germline V gene. The CDR3 is 14 residues long. Trimming stripped 5 bases from V and 1 base from J, with 10 bases between. As DNA, the CDR3 is TGTGCCAGCAGCGGCTCACAGGGCACAGATACGCAGTATTTT. It translates to CASSGSQGTDTQYF.

This chain joins TRBV7-6 and TRBJ2-3; 12 nucleotides align to TRBD1. Trimming took 0 bases from V and 5 from J; bases not matched to a gene: 9. Germline assignment: CDR1 SGHVS and CDR2 FNYEAQ. This CDR3 has 18 residues. The CDR3 is CASSLAGRDRGRIDTQYF. CDR3 DNA: TGTGCCAGCAGCTTAGCGGGTCGGGACAGGGGGCGCATAGATACGCAGTATTTT.

This rearrangement joins TRBV6-6 to TRBJ2-7; 10 positions agree with TRBD2. This CDR3 has 15 amino acids. Looked up from germline, CDR1 is MNHNY and CDR2 is SVGAGI (reference sequence). After removal of 0 bases from V and 5 bases from J, the junction contained 4 bases not matched to a gene. This CDR3 is CASSYSNLAGDEQYF. The CDR3 DNA sequence: TGTGCCAGCAGTTACTCGAATCTAGCGGGAGACGAGCAGTACTTC.

The chain combines TRBV4-3 with TRBJ2-1; TRBD1 matches at 9 bases. J lost 3 bases, V lost 2 bases, and 8 bases had no gene match. Germline CDR1 and CDR2: LGHNA and YSLEER. This CDR3 is built from 17 residues. CDR3 in amino acids: CASSQHITGQGYNEQFF. The CDR3 nucleotides are TGCGCCAGCAGCCAACACATAACGGGACAGGGCTACAATGAGCAGTTCTTC.